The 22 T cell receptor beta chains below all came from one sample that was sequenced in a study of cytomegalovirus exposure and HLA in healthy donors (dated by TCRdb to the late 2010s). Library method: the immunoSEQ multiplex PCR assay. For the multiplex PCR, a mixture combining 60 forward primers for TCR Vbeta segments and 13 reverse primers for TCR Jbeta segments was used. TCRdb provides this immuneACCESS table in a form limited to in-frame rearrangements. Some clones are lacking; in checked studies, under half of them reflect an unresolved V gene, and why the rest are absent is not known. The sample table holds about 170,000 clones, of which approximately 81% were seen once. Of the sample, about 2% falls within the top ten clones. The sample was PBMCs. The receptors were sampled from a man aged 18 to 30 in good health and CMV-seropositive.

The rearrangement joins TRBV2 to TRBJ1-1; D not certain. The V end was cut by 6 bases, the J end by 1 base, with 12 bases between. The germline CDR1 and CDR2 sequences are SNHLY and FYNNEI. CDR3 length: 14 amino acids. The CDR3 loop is CASRRAGSNTEAFF. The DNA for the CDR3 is TGTGCCAGCAGGAGGGCAGGCTCGAACACTGAAGCTTTCTTT. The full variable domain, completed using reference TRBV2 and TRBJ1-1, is EPEVTQTPSHQVTQMGQEVILRCVPISNHLYFYWYRQILGQKVEFLVSFYNNEISEKSEIFDDQFSVERPDGSNFTLKIRSTKLEDSAMYFCASRRAGSNTEAFFGQGTRLTVV.

CDR3 region: CASSERGLAHNEQFF. The CDR3 DNA follows: TGTGCCAGCAGTGAAAGGGGACTAGCTCACAATGAGCAGTTCTTC. V usage is TRBV2 and J usage is TRBJ2-1; 9 bases fit TRBD2. This CDR3 is 15 amino acids long. With 2 bases clipped from V and 5 bases from J, the junction kept 4 bases outside the gene matches. The germline gives CDR1 SNHLY, CDR2 FYNNEI.

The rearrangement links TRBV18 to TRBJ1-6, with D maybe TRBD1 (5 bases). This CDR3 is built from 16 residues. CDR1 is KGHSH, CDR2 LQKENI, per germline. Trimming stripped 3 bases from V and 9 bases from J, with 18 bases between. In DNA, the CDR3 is TGTGCCAGCTCACCCCGGCAGGGCCCTAACAGTTCACCCCTCCACTTT. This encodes CASSPRQGPNSSPLHF.

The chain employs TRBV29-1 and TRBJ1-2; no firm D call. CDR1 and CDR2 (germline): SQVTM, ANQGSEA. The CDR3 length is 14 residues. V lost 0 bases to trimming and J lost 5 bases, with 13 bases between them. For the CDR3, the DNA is TGCAGCGTTGAAGACCCCAGTCGAACATATGGCTACACCTTC. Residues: CSVEDPSRTYGYTF.

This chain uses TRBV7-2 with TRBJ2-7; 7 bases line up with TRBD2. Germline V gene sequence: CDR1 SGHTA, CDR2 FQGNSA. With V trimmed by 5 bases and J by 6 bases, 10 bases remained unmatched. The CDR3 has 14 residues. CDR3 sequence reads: CASSPGGWGREQYF. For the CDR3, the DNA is TGTGCCAGCAGCCCCGGGGGGTGGGGTCGCGAGCAGTACTTC.

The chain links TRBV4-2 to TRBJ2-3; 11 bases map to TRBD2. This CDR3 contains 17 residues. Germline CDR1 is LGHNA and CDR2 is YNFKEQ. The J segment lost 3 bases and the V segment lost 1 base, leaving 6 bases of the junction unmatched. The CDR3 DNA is TGTGCCAGCAGCCAAGGGATAGCGGGGGGGTTGACAGATACGCAGTATTTT. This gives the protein CASSQGIAGGLTDTQYF.

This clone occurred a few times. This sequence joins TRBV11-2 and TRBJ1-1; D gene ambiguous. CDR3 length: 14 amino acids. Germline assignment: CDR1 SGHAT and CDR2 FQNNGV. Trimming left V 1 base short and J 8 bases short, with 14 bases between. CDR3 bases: TGTGCCAGCAGCTTAGTCAGATATCGCGGGGAAGCTTTCTTT. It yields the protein CASSLVRYRGEAFF.

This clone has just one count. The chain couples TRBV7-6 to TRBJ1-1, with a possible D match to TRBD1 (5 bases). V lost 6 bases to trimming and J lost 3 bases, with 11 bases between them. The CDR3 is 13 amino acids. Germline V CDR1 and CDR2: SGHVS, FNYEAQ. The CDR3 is CASSREGYTEAFF. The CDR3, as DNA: TGTGCCAGCAGTAGGGAGGGGTACACTGAAGCTTTCTTT.

CDR3 in amino acids: CASSLASVDEQFF. CDR3 sequence (DNA): TGTGCCAGCAGCTTAGCGTCGGTAGATGAGCAGTTCTTC. V gene TRBV7-9 combines with J gene TRBJ2-1; D call uncertain. Trimming pared 0 bases from V and 8 bases from J, leaving 8 bases between. The CDR3 sequence is 13 residues long. The germline CDR1 and CDR2 sequences are SEHNR and FQNEAQ (reference sequence).

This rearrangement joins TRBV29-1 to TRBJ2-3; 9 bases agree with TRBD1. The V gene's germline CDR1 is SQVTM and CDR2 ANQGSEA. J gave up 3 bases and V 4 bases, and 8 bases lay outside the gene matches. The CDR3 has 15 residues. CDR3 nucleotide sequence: TGCAGCGTTGCATCTACAGGGGGCGCGACAGATACGCAGTATTTT. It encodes CSVASTGGATDTQYF.

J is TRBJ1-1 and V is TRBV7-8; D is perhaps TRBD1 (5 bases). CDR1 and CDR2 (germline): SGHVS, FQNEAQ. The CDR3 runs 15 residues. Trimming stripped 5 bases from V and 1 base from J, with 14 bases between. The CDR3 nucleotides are TGTGCCAGCAGCCCCCATTGGGGCGCGAACACTGAAGCTTTCTTT. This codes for CASSPHWGANTEAFF.

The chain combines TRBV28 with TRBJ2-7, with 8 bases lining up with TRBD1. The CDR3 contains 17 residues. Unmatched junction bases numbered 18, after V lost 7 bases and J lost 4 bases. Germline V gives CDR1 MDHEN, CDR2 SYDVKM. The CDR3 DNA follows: TGTGCCAGCACATCCCCACAATCGCGACAGGGGCTATACGAGCAGTACTTC. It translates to CASTSPQSRQGLYEQYF.

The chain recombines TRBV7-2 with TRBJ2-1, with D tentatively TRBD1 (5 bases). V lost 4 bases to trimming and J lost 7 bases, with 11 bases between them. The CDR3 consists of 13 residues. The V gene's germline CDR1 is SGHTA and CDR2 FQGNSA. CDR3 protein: CASSSFQGNEQFF. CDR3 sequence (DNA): TGTGCCAGCAGCTCTTTCCAGGGAAATGAGCAGTTCTTC.

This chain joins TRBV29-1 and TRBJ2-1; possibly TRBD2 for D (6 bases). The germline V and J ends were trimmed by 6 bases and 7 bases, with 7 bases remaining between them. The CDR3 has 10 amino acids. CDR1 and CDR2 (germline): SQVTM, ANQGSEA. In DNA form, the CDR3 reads TGCAGCGTCGCGGGAAATGAGCAGTTCTTC. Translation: CSVAGNEQFF.

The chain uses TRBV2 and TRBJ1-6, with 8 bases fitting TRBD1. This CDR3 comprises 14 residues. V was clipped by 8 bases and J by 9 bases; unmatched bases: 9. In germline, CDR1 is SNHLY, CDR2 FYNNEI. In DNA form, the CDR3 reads TGTGCCAGCGGAGTAGGACAGGGACTTTCACCCCTCCACTTT. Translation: CASGVGQGLSPLHF.

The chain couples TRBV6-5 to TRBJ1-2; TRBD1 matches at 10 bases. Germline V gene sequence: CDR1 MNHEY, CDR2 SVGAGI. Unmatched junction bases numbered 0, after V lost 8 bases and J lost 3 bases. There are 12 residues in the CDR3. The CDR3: CASGQGDYGYTF. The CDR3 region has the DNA TGTGCCAGCGGACAGGGGGACTATGGCTACACCTTC.

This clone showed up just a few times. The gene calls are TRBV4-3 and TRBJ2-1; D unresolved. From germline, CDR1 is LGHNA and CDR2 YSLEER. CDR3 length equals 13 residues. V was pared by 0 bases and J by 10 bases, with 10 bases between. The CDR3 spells CASSQEFPQEQFF. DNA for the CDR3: TGCGCCAGCAGCCAAGAATTCCCCCAGGAGCAGTTCTTC.

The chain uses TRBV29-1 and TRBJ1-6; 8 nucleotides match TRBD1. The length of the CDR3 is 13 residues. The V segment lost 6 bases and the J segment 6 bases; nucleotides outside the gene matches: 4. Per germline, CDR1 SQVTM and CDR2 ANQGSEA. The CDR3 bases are TGCAGCGTGCAGGGGGCAGTTAATTCACCCCTCCACTTT. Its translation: CSVQGAVNSPLHF.

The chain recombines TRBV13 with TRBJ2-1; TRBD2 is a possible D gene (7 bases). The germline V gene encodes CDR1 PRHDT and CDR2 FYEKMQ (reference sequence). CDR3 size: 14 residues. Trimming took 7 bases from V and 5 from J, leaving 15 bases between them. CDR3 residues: CASIGRGPNNEQFF. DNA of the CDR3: TGTGCCAGCATAGGGCGGGGGCCAAACAATGAGCAGTTCTTC.

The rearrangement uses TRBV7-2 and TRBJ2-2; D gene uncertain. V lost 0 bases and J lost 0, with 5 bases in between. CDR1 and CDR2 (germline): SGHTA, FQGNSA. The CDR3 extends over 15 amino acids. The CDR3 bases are TGTGCCAGCAGCTTAGCATTCGCGAACACCGGGGAGCTGTTTTTT. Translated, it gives CASSLAFANTGELFF.

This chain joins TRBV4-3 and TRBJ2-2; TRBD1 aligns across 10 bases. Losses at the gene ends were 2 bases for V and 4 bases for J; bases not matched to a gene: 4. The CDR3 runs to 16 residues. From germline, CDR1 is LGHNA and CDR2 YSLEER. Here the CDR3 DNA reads TGCGCCAGCAGCCAAACCGGGACAGGGGCCACCGGGGAGCTGTTTTTT. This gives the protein CASSQTGTGATGELFF.

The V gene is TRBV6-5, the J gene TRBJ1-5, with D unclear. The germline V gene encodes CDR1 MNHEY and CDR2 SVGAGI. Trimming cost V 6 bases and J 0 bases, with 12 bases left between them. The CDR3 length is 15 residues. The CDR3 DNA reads TGTGCCAGCAGGGCCGGGAGATATAGCAATCAGCCCCAGCATTTT. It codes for CASRAGRYSNQPQHF.